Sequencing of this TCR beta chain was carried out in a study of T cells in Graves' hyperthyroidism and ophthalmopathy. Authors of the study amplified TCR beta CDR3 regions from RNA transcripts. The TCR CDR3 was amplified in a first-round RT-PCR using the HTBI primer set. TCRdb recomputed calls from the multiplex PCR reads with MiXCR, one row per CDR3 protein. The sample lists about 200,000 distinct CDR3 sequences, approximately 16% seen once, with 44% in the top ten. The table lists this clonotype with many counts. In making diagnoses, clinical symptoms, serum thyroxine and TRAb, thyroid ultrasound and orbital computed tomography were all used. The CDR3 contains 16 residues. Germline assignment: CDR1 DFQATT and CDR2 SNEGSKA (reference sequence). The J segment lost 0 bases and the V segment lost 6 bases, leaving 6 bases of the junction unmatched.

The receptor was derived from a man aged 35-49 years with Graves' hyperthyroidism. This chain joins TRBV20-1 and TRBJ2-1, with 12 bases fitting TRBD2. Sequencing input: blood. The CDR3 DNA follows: TGCAGTGCCCGGACTAGCGGGGTTAGCTCCTACAATGAGCAGTTCTTC. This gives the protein CSARTSGVSSYNEQFF.